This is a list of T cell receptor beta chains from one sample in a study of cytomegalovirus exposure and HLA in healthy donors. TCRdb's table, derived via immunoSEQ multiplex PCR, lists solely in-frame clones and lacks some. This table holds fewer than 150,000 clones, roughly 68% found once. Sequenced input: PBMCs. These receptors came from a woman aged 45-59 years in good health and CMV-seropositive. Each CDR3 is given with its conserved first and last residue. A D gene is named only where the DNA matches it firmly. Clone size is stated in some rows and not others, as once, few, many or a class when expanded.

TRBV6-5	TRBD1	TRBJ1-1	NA	CASRSTGDYTEAFF	TGTGCCAGCAGATCCACAGGGGACTACACTGAAGCTTTCTTT
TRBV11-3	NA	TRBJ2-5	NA	CASSLTLLRGEGTQYF	TGTGCCAGCAGCTTGACCTTACTTCGGGGAGAAGGGACCCAGTACTTC
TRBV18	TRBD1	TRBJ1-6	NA	CASSPVTGKESPLHF	TGTGCCAGCTCACCGGTGACAGGGAAGGAATCACCCCTCCACTTT
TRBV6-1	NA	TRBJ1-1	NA	CASSAFGDTEAFF	TGTGCCAGCAGCGCCTTCGGGGACACTGAAGCTTTCTTT
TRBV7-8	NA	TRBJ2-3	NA	CASSPLESTDTQYF	TGTGCCAGCAGCCCCCTAGAGTCCACAGATACGCAGTATTTT
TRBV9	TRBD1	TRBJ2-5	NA	CASSVGSGGETQYF	TGTGCCAGCAGCGTAGGGTCAGGGGGAGAGACCCAGTACTTC
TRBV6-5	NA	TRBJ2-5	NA	CASGRGRETQYF	TGTGCCAGCGGAAGGGGCCGTGAGACCCAGTACTTC
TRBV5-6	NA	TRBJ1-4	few	CASSRGWTTNEKLFF	TGTGCCAGCAGCCGCGGATGGACAACTAATGAAAAACTGTTTTTT
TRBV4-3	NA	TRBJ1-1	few	CASSQDRGVAFF	TGCGCCAGCAGCCAAGATCGGGGGGTAGCTTTCTTT
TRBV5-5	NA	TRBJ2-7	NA	CASSPPPAYEQYF	TGTGCCAGCAGCCCCCCCCCGGCCTACGAGCAGTACTTC
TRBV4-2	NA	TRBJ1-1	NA	CASSQGEGRGYTEAFF	TGTGCCAGCAGCCAGGGAGAAGGGAGAGGTTACACTGAAGCTTTCTTT
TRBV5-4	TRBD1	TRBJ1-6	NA	CSSSLAGQGGSPLHF	TGTTCCAGCAGCTTGGCGGGACAGGGCGGATCACCCCTCCACTTT
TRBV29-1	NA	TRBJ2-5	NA	CSVSTGSETQYF	TGCAGCGTATCAACAGGGTCAGAGACCCAGTACTTC
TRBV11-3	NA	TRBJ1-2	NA	CASSLQGSRGYTF	TGTGCCAGCAGCTTACAGGGGTCGAGAGGTTACACCTTC
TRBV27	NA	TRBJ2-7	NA	CASSSAVIPWEQYF	TGTGCCAGCAGTTCCGCGGTAATCCCGTGGGAGCAGTACTTC
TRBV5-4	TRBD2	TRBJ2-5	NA	CASSPRPSGGQETQYF	TGTGCCAGCAGCCCCCGGCCTAGCGGGGGCCAAGAGACCCAGTACTTC
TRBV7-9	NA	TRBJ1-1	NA	CASSLERRNTEAFF	TGTGCCAGCAGCTTAGAAAGGAGGAACACTGAAGCTTTCTTT
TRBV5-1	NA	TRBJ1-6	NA	CASSLGQSPLHF	TGCGCCAGCAGCTTGGGACAATCACCCCTCCACTTT
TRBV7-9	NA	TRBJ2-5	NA	CAIAGEEETQYF	TGTGCCATCGCCGGGGAAGAGGAGACCCAGTACTTC
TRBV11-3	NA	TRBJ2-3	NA	CASSPPGFPDTQYF	TGTGCCAGCAGCCCTCCGGGATTTCCAGATACGCAGTATTTT
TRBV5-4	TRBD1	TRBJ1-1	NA	CASSTSGGAFEAFF	TGTGCCAGCAGCACTTCAGGGGGCGCGTTTGAAGCTTTCTTT
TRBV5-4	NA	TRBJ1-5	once	CASSVGGGLNQPQHF	TGTGCCAGCAGCGTGGGCGGCGGACTAAATCAGCCCCAGCATTTT
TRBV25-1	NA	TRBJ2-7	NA	CASSESGISYEQYF	TGTGCCAGCAGTGAGTCCGGGATCTCCTACGAGCAGTACTTC
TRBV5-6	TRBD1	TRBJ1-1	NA	CASSPDREGTEAFF	TGTGCCAGCAGTCCGGACAGGGAAGGCACTGAAGCTTTCTTT